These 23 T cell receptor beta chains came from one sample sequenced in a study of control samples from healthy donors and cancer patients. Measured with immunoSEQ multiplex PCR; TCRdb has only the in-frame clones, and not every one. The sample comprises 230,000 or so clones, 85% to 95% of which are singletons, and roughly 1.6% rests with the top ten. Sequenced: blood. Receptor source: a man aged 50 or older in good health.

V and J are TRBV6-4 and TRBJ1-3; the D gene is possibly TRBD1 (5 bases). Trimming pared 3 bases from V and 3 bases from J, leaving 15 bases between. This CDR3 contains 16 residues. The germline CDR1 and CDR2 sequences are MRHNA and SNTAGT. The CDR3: CASSEPGRIGGNTIYF. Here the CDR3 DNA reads TGTGCCAGCAGTGAGCCAGGGAGGATAGGTGGAAACACCATATATTTT.

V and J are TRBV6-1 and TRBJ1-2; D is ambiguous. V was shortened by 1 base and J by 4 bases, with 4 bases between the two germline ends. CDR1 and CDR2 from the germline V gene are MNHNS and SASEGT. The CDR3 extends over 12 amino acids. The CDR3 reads CASSEGFYGYTF. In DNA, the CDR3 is TGTGCCAGCAGTGAAGGGTTCTATGGCTACACCTTC.

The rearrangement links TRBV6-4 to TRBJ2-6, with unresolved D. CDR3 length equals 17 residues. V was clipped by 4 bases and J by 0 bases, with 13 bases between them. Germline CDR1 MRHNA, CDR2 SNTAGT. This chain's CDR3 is CASSAEHQSSGANVLTF. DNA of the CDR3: TGTGCCAGCAGTGCGGAACACCAGAGCTCTGGGGCCAACGTCCTGACTTTC.

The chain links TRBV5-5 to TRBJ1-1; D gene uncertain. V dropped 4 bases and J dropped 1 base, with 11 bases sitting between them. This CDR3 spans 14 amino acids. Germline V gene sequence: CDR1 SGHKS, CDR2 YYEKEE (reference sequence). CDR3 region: CASSPVAANTEAFF. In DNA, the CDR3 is TGTGCCAGCAGCCCCGTGGCGGCGAACACTGAAGCTTTCTTT.

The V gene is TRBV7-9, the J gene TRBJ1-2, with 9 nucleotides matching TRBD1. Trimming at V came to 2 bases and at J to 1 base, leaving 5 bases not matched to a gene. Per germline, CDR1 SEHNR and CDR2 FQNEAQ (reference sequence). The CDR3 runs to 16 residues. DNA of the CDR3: TGTGCCAGCAGCTTAAGGGACAGGGAGGGTAACTATGGCTACACCTTC. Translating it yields CASSLRDREGNYGYTF.

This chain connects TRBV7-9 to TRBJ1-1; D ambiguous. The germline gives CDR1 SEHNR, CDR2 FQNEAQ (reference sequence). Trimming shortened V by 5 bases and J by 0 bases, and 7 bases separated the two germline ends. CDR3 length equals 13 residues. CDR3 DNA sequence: TGTGCCAGCAGCCCCCTGGTGAACACTGAAGCTTTCTTT. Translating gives CASSPLVNTEAFF.

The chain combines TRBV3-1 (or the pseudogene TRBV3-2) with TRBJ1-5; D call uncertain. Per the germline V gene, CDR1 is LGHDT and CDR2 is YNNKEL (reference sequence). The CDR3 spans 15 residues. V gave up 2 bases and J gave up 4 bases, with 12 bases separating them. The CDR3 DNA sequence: TGTGCCAGCAGCCAATCGCGGATCCCAAATCAGCCCCAGCATTTT. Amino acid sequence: CASSQSRIPNQPQHF.

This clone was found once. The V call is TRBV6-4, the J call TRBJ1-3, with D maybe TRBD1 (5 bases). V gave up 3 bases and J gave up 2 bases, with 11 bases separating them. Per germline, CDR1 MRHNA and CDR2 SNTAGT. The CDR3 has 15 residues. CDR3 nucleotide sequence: TGTGCCAGCAGTGATCAGGGACTCCCTGGAAACACCATATATTTT. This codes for CASSDQGLPGNTIYF.

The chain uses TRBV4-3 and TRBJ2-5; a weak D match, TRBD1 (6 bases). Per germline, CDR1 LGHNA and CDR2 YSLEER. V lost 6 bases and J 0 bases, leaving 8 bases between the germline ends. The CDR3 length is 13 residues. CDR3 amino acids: CASSHRDQETQYF. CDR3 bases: TGCGCCAGCAGTCACAGGGACCAAGAGACCCAGTACTTC.

The CDR3, as DNA: TGTGCCAGCAGTCCCTCTCACAGGGTTGGTAATGAGCAGTTCTTC. Its protein is CASSPSHRVGNEQFF. V gene TRBV28 combines with J gene TRBJ2-1, with D possibly TRBD1 on 6 matching bases. CDR1 MDHEN and CDR2 SYDVKM come from the germline V gene. Trimming pared 5 bases from V and 7 bases from J, leaving 18 bases between. This CDR3 region has 15 residues.

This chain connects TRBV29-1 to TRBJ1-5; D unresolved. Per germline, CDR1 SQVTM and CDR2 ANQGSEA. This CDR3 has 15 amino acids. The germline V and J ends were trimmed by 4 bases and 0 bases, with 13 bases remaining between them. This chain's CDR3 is CSVAFSSHSNQPQHF. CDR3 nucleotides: TGCAGCGTTGCGTTTTCGTCGCATAGCAATCAGCCCCAGCATTTT.

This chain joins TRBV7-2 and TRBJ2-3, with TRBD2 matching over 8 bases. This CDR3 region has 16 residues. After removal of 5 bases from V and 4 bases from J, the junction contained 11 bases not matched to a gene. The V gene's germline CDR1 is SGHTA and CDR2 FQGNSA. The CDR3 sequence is CASSLVGGSGADTQYF. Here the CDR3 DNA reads TGTGCCAGCAGCCTGGTGGGGGGTAGCGGGGCAGATACGCAGTATTTT.

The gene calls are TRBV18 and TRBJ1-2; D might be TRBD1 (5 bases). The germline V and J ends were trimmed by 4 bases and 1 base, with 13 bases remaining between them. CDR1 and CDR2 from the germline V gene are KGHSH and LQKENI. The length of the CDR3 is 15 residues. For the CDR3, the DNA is TGTGCCAGCTCACAACCGGGACTGAATAACTATGGCTACACCTTC. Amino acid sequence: CASSQPGLNNYGYTF.

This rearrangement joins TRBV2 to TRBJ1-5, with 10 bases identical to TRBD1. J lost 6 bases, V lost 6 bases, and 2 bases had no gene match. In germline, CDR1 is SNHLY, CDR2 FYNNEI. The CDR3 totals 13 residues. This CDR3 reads CASRGQGGQPQHF. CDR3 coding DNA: TGTGCCAGCAGAGGACAGGGGGGTCAGCCCCAGCATTTT. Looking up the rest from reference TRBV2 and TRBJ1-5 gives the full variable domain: EPEVTQTPSHQVTQMGQEVILRCVPISNHLYFYWYRQILGQKVEFLVSFYNNEISEKSEIFDDQFSVERPDGSNFTLKIRSTKLEDSAMYFCASRGQGGQPQHFGDGTRLSIL.

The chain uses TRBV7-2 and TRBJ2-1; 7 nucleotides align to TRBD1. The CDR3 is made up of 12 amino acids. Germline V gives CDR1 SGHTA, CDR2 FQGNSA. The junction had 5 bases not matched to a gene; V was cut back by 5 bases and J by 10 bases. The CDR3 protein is CASSRQGEEQFF. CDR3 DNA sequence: TGTGCCAGCAGCCGCCAGGGGGAAGAGCAGTTCTTC.

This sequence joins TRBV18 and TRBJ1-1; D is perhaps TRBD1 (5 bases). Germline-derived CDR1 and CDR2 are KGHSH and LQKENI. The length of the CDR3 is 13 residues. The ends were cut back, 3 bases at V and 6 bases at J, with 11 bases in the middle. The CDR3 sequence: CASSPLGGPEAFF. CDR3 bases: TGTGCCAGCTCACCTTTGGGGGGTCCTGAAGCTTTCTTT.

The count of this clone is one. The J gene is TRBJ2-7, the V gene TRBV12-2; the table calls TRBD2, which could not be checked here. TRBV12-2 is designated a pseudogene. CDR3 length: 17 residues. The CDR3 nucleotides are TGTGCAAGTCGCCCCCAGGAGGGTAGACGGAAAACCTACGAGCAGTACGTC. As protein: CASRPQEGRRKTYEQYV.

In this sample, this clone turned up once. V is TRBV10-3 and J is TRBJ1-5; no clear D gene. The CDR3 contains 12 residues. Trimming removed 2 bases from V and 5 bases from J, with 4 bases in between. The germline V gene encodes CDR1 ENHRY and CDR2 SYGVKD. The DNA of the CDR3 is TGTGCCATCAGTGAGCCTGATCAGCCCCAGCATTTT. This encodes CAISEPDQPQHF.

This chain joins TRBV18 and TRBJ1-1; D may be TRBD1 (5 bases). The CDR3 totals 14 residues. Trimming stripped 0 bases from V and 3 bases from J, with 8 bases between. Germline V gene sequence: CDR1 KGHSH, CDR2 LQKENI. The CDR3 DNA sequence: TGTGCCAGCTCACCACCCTGGGGGGACACTGAAGCTTTCTTT. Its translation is CASSPPWGDTEAFF.

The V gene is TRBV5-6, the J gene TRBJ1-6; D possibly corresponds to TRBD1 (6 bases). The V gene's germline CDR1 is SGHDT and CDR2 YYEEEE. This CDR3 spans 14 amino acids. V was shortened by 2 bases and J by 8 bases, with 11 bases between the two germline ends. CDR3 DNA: TGTGCCAGCAGCTTTCGAGGGGGTGATTCACCCCTCCACTTT. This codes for CASSFRGGDSPLHF.

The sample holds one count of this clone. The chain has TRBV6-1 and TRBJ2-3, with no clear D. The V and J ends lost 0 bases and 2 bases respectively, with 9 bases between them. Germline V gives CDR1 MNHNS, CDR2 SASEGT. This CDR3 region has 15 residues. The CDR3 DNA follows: TGTGCCAGCAGTGAAGCTTACTTTGTCACAGATACGCAGTATTTT. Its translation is CASSEAYFVTDTQYF.

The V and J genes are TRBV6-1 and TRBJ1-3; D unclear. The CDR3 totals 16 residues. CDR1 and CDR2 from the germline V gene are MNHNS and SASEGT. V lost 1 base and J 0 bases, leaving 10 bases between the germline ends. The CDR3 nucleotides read TGTGCCAGCAGTGAAGAGTCAGGCCGCTCTGGAAACACCATATATTTT. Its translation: CASSEESGRSGNTIYF.

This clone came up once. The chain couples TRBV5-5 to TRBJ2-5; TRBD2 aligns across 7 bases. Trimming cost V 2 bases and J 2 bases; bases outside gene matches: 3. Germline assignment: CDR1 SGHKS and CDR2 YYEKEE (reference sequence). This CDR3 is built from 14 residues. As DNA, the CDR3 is TGTGCCAGCAGCTTTTGGGGGGGGCAAGAGACCCAGTACTTC. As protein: CASSFWGGQETQYF.